This T cell receptor beta chain comes out of a study of blood T cell repertoires in COVID-19. About the research overall: There were acute and convalescent COVID-19 samples, and they came from the United States, Italy and Spain. PBMCs, B-cell-depleted T cells, or T cells provided the cDNA or gDNA that made up the material.

Those enrolled in Seattle joined during active infection and were followed longitudinally afterward. TCRdb's table, derived via immunoSEQ multiplex PCR, lists solely in-frame clones and lacks some. The repertoire includes 60,000 to 90,000 clones, 70% to 90% of them detected once, and about 10% sits in the top ten. The germline V gene has CDR1 LGHDT and CDR2 YNNKEL (reference sequence). CDR3 length equals 14 residues. V lost 4 bases and J 5 bases, leaving 14 bases between the germline ends. Source material: peripheral blood. The chain links TRBV3-1 (or the pseudogene TRBV3-2) to TRBJ2-5, with D tentatively TRBD2 (5 bases). The sequence was obtained from a man in his 60s with COVID-19, enrolled during active disease. The CDR3 coding sequence is TGTGCCAGCAGCCCCTCGGACTTTAAGGAGACCCAGTACTTC. This encodes CASSPSDFKETQYF.